This TCR beta chain was profiled in a study of blood T cell repertoires in COVID-19. Study in general: Samples of COVID-19 (acute and convalescent) were obtained from the United States, Italy and Spain. T cells, B-cell-depleted T cells, or PBMCs supplied cDNA or gDNA.

How the authors handled the data: The authors estimated nucleated cell counts from reference gene primer amplification. Sequenced by immunoSEQ multiplex PCR; TCRdb stores in-frame clones only, minus some. V, J and clone size reflect that table, while D and trimming were determined from the DNA. In the table there are around 250,000 clones, roughly 85% of which are singletons. The CDR3 is made up of 12 amino acids. Trimming took 4 bases from V and 4 from J, leaving 7 bases between them. Germline V CDR1 and CDR2: ENHRY, SYGVKD. Specimen: peripheral blood. The source of this sequence is a man aged 60-69 years who had recovered from COVID-19. The chain uses TRBV10-3 and TRBJ1-2, with D uncertain. The DNA for the CDR3 is TGTGCCATCAGTGGAGGTGGCTATGGCTACACCTTC. As protein: CAISGGGYGYTF.